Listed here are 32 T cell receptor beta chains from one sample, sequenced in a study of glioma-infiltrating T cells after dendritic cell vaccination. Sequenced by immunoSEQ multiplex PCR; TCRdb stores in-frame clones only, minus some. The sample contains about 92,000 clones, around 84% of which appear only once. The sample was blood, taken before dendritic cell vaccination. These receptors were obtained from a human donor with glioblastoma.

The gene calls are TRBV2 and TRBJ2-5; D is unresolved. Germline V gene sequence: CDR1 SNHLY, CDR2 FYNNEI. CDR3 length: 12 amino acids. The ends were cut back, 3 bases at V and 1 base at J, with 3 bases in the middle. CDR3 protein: CASSESQETQYF. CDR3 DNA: TGTGCCAGCAGTGAGAGCCAAGAGACCCAGTACTTC.

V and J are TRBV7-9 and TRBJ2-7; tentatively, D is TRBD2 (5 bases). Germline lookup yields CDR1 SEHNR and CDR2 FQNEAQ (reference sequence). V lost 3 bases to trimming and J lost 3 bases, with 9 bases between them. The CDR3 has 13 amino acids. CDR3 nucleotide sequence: TGTGCCAGCAGCTTGAGGGCGGACTACGAGCAGTACTTC. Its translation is CASSLRADYEQYF.

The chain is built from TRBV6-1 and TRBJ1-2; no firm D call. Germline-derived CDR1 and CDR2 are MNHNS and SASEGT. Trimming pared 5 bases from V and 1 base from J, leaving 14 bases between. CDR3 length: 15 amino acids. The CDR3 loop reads CASSNQRTGNYGYTF. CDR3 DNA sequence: TGTGCCAGCAGTAACCAGCGGACGGGTAACTATGGCTACACCTTC.

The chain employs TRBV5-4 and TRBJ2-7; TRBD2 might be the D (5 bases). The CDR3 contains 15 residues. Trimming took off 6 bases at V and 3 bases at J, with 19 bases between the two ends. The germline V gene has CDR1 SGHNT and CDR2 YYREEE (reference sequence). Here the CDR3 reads CASNLAGDPVYEQYF. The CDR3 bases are TGTGCCAGCAACTTAGCCGGGGATCCTGTCTACGAGCAGTACTTC.

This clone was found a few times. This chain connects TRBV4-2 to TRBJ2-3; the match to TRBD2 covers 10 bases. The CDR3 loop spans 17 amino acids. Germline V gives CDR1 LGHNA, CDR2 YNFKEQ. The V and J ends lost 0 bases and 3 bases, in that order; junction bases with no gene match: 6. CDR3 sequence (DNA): TGTGCCAGCAGCCAAGATCCTAGCGGGAGTAAGACAGATACGCAGTATTTT. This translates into CASSQDPSGSKTDTQYF.

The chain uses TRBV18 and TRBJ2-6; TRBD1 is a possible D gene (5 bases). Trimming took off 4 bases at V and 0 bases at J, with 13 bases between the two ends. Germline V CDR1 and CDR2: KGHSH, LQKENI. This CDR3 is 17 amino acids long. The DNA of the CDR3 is TGTGCCAGCTCACAGAAGACAGTGACCTCTGGGGCCAACGTCCTGACTTTC. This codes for CASSQKTVTSGANVLTF.

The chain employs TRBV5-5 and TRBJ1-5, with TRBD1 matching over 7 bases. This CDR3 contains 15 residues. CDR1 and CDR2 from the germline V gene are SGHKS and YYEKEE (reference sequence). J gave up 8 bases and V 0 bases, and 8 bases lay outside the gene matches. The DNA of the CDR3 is TGTGCCAGCAGCTTGGAAGGGACAGCCATGGAGCCCCAGCATTTT. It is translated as CASSLEGTAMEPQHF.

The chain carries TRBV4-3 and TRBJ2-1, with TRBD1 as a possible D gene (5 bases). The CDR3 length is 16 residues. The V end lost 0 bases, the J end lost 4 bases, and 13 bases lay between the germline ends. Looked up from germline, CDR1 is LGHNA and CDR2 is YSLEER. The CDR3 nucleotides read TGCGCCAGCAGCCAAGATTTCAGGGCAGGGTACAATGAGCAGTTCTTC. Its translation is CASSQDFRAGYNEQFF.

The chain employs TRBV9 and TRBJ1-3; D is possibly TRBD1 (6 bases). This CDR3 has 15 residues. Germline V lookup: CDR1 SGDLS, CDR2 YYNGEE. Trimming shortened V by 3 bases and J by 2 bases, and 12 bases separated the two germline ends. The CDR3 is CASSARTVPGNTIYF. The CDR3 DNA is TGTGCCAGCAGCGCTAGGACAGTGCCTGGAAACACCATATATTTT. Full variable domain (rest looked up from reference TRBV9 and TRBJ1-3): DSGVTQTPKHLITATGQRVTLRCSPRSGDLSVYWYQQSLDQGLQFLIQYYNGEERAKGNILERFSAQQFPDLHSELNLSSLELGDSALYFCASSARTVPGNTIYFGEGSWLTVV.

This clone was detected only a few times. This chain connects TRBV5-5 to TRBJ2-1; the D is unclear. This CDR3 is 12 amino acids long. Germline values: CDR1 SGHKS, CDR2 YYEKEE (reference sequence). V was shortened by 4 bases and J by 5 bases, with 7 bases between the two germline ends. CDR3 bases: TGTGCCAGCAGCCAAAGAGACAATGAGCAGTTCTTC. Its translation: CASSQRDNEQFF.

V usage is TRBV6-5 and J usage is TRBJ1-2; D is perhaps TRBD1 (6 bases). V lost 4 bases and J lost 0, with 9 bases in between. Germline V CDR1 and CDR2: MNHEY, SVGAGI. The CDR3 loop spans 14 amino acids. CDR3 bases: TGTGCCAGCAGTTTAGGGGGAACTAACTATGGCTACACCTTC. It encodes CASSLGGTNYGYTF.

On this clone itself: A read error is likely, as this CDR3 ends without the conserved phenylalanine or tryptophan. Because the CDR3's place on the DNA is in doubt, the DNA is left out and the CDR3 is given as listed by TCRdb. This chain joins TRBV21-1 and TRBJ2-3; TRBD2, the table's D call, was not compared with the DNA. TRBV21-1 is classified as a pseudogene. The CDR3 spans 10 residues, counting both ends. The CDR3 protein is CASRNPGGLG.

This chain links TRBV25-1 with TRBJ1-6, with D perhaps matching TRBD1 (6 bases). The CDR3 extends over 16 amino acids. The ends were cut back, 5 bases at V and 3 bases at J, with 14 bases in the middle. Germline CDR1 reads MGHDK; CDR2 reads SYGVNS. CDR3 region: CASSPTGQLYNSPLHF. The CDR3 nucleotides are TGTGCCAGCAGTCCCACAGGACAGCTCTATAATTCACCCCTCCACTTT.

The CDR3 DNA reads as TGCGCCAGCAGCTTCGGCACCTCTGACTTTTACGAGCAGTACTTC. Its translation is CASSFGTSDFYEQYF. The chain employs TRBV5-1 and TRBJ2-7; D unclear. Germline V CDR1 and CDR2: SGHRS, YFSETQ. CDR3 size: 15 residues. Trimming removed 2 bases at V and 4 bases at J, with 16 bases between.

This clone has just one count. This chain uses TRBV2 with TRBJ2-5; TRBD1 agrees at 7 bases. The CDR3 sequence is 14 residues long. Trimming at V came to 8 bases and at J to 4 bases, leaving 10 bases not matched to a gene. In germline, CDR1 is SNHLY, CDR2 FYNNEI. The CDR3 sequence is CASRGEWTGETQYF. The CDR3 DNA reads TGTGCCAGCCGAGGCGAATGGACAGGAGAGACCCAGTACTTC. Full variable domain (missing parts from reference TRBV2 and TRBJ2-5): EPEVTQTPSHQVTQMGQEVILRCVPISNHLYFYWYRQILGQKVEFLVSFYNNEISEKSEIFDDQFSVERPDGSNFTLKIRSTKLEDSAMYFCASRGEWTGETQYFGPGTRLLVL.

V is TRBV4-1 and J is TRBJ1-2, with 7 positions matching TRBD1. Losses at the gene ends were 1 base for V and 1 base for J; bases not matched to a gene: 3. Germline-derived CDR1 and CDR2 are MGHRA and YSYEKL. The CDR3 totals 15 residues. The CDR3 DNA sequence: TGCGCCAGCAGCCAAGGTAGGGGGCGTAACTATGGCTACACCTTC. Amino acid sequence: CASSQGRGRNYGYTF.

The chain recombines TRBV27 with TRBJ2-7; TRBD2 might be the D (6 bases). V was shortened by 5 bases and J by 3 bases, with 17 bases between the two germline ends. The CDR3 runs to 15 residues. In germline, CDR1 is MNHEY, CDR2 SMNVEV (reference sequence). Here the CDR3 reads CASSPWGLGSYEQYF. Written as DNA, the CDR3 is TGTGCCAGCAGTCCCTGGGGACTGGGTAGCTACGAGCAGTACTTC.

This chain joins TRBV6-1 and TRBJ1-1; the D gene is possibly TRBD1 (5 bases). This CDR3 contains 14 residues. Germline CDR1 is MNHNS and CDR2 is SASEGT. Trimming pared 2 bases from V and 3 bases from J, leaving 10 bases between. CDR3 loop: CASSEFIRDTEAFF. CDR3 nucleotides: TGTGCCAGCAGTGAATTTATCAGGGACACTGAAGCTTTCTTT.

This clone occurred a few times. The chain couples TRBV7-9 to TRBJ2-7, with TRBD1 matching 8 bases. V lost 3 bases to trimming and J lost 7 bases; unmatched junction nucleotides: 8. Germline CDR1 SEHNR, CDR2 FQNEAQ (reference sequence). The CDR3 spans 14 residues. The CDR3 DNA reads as TGTGCCAGCAGCTTTGGACAGGGAGTTTTTGAGCAGTACTTC. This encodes CASSFGQGVFEQYF. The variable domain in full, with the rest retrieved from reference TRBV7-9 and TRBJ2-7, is DTGVSQNPRHKITKRGQNVTFRCDPISEHNRLYWYRQTLGQGPEFLTYFQNEAQLEKSRLLSDRFSAERPKGSFSTLEIQRTEQGDSAMYLCASSFGQGVFEQYFGPGTRLTVT.

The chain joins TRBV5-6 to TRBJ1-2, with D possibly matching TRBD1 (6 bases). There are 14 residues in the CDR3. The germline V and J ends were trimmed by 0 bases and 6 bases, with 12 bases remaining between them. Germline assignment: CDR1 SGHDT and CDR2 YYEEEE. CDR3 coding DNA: TGTGCCAGCAGCTTGGCCCAGGGGAGTAATGGCTACACCTTC. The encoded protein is CASSLAQGSNGYTF. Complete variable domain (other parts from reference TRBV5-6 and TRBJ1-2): DAGVTQSPTHLIKTRGQQVTLRCSPKSGHDTVSWYQQALGQGPQFIFQYYEEEERQRGNFPDRFSGHQFPNYSSELNVNALLLGDSALYLCASSLAQGSNGYTFGSGTRLTVV.

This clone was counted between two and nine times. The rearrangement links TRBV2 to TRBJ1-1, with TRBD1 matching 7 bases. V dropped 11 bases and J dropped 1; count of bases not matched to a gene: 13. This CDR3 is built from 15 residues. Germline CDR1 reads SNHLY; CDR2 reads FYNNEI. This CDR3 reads CAGSQGSVGNTEAFF. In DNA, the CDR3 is TGTGCCGGATCACAGGGGAGCGTCGGGAACACTGAAGCTTTCTTT.

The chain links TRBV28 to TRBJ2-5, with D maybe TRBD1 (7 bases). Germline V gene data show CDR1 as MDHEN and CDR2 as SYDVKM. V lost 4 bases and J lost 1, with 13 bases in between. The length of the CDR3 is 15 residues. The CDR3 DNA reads TGTGCCAGCAGTTCCTGGCGGGACAGCCAAGAGACCCAGTACTTC. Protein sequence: CASSSWRDSQETQYF.

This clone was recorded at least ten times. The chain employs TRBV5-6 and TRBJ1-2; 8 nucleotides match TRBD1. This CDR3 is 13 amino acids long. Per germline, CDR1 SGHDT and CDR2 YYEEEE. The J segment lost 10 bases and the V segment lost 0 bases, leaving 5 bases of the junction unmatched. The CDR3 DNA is TGTGCCAGCAGCTTGGGGGGACAGGACGACTACACCTTC. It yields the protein CASSLGGQDDYTF.

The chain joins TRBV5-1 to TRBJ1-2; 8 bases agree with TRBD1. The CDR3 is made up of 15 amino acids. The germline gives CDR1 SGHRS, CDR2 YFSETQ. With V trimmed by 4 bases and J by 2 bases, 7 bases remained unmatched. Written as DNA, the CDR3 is TGCGCCAGCAGCCTAGGACAGGGTCCCAACTATGGCTACACCTTC. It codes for CASSLGQGPNYGYTF.

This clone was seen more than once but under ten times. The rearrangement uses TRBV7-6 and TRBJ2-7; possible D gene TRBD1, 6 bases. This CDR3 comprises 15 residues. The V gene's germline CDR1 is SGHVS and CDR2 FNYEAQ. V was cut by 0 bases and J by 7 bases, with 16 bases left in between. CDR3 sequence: CASSLAGHGSGEQYF. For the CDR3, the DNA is TGTGCCAGCAGCTTAGCGGGACACGGTTCAGGGGAGCAGTACTTC.

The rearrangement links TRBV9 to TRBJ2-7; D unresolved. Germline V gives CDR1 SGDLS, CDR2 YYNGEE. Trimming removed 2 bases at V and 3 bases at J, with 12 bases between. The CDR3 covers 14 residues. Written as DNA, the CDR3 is TGTGCCAGCAGCGTTAGTGCGGTAGACTACGAGCAGTACTTC. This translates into CASSVSAVDYEQYF.

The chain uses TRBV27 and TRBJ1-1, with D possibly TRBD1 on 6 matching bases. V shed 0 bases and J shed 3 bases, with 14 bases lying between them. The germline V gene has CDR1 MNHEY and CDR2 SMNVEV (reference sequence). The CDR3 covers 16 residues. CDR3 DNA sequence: TGTGCCAGCAGTTTATCGCCCTGGGGGCAGGACACTGAAGCTTTCTTT. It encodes CASSLSPWGQDTEAFF.

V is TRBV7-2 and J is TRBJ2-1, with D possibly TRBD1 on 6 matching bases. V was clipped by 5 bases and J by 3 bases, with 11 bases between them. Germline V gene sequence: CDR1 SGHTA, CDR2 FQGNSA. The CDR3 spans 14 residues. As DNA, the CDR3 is TGTGCCAGCAGCCAGGGACAAATCTACAATGAGCAGTTCTTC. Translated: CASSQGQIYNEQFF.

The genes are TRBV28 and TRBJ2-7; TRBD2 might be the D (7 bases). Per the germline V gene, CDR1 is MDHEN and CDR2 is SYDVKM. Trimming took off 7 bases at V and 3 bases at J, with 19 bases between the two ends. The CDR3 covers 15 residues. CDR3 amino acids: CASNSPGGRLYEQYF. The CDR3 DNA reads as TGTGCCAGCAACTCCCCGGGGGGCCGCCTCTACGAGCAGTACTTC.

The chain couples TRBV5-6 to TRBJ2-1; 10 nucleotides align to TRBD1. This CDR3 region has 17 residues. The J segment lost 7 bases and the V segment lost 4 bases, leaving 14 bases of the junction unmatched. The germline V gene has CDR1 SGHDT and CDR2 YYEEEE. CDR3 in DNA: TGTGCCAGCAGCCTTTCTGGAAACCGGGACAGGGGTAATGAGCAGTTCTTC. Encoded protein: CASSLSGNRDRGNEQFF.

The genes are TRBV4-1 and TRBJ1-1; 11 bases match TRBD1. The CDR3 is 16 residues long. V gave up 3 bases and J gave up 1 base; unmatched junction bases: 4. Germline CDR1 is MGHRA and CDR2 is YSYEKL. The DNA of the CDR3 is TGCGCCAGCAGCCACCCGGGACAGGGGGGGAACACTGAAGCTTTCTTT. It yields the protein CASSHPGQGGNTEAFF.

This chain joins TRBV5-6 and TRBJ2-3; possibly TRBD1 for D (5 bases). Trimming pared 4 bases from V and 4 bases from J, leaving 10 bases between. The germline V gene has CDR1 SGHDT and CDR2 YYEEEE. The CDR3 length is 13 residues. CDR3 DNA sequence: TGTGCCAGCAGCACCACAGGCGCAGATACGCAGTATTTT. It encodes CASSTTGADTQYF.